The clone carrying this TCR beta chain has ten or more counts. A second 7 to 11 cycle PCR used barcoded and J-beta primers. TCRdb ran MiXCR on the 5' RACE reads and lists one entry per CDR3 protein. The sample consists of roughly 1,500,000 distinct CDR3 sequences, roughly a third of them appearing once. This entry comes from a study of blood T cells in healthy people across ages. The V end was cut by 6 bases, the J end by 6 bases, with 9 bases between. The CDR3 extends over 11 amino acids. This chain links TRBV12-3 or TRBV12-4 with TRBJ2-7; D unclear. This clonotype was sampled from a woman aged 30 to 39 in good health. Material for sequencing was blood. The CDR3 is CASSGSSEQYF. In nucleotides, the CDR3 is TGTGCCAGCAGCGGCTCGTCCGAGCAGTACTTC.